This is a list of T cell receptor beta chains from one sample in a study of T cells in Graves' hyperthyroidism and ophthalmopathy. TCRdb ran MiXCR on the multiplex PCR reads and lists one entry per CDR3 protein. The table has fewer than 900,000 distinct CDR3 sequences, approximately 19% seen once. Sequencing was carried out using blood. The origin of the receptors is a woman in her forties or fifties with Graves' hyperthyroidism that later progressed to Graves' ophthalmopathy. CDR3s include the opening cysteine and the closing phenylalanine or tryptophan. D genes are given only for firm matches. A clone size is listed for some rows: how often the clone was seen (once, few, many), or a class if it is expanded.

D gene: NA
clone size: NA
V gene: TRBV20-1
J gene: TRBJ2-3
CDR3 protein: CSARDGGEVTDTQYF
CDR3 DNA: TGCAGTGCGAGAGACGGGGGAGAGGTCACAGATACGCAGTATTTT

D gene: TRBD1
clone size: NA
V gene: TRBV4-2
J gene: TRBJ1-5
CDR3 protein: CASSRLTGVGQPQHF
CDR3 DNA: TGTGCCAGCAGCCGCCTTACAGGGGTCGGCCAGCCCCAGCATTTT

D gene: TRBD1
clone size: few
V gene: TRBV6-2/TRBV6-3
J gene: TRBJ2-1
CDR3 protein: CASSLPGTGLSGEQFF
CDR3 DNA: TGTGCCAGCAGTTTGCCTGGGACAGGTCTTTCCGGTGAGCAGTTCTTC

D gene: NA
clone size: NA
V gene: TRBV12-3/TRBV12-4
J gene: TRBJ1-1
CDR3 protein: CASSFGADTEAFF
CDR3 DNA: TGTGCCAGCAGTTTTGGAGCGGACACTGAAGCTTTCTTT

D gene: TRBD2
clone size: few
V gene: TRBV6-1
J gene: TRBJ2-2
CDR3 protein: CASSEGFWGLDYTGELFF
CDR3 DNA: TGTGCCAGCAGTGAAGGCTTTTGGGGACTAGACTACACCGGGGAGCTGTTTTTT

D gene: NA
clone size: NA
V gene: TRBV15
J gene: TRBJ1-2
CDR3 protein: CATSGDGFRGYTF
CDR3 DNA: TGTGCCACCAGCGGAGACGGGTTTCGTGGCTACACCTTC

D gene: NA
clone size: many
V gene: TRBV20-1
J gene: TRBJ2-7
CDR3 protein: CSALGEAATYEQYF
CDR3 DNA: TGCAGTGCCCTAGGGGAGGCAGCGACCTACGAGCAGTACTTC

D gene: NA
clone size: NA
V gene: TRBV2
J gene: TRBJ2-1
CDR3 protein: CASGILGNEQFF
CDR3 DNA: TGTGCCAGCGGAATCCTGGGGAATGAGCAGTTCTTC

D gene: TRBD1
clone size: NA
V gene: TRBV28
J gene: TRBJ1-1
CDR3 protein: CASSQIRDRMNTEAFF
CDR3 DNA: TGTGCCAGCAGTCAAATCAGGGACAGGATGAACACTGAAGCTTTCTTT

D gene: NA
clone size: few
V gene: TRBV27
J gene: TRBJ1-2
CDR3 protein: CASSGGPERGSHGYTF
CDR3 DNA: TGTGCCAGCAGTGGAGGACCGGAACGGGGTAGCCATGGCTACACCTTC

D gene: TRBD1
clone size: many
V gene: TRBV20-1
J gene: TRBJ2-7
CDR3 protein: CSASGQGNEQYF
CDR3 DNA: TGCAGTGCTTCGGGACAGGGGAACGAGCAGTACTTC

D gene: TRBD2
clone size: many
V gene: TRBV5-6
J gene: TRBJ2-3
CDR3 protein: CASSSWGEGDTQYF
CDR3 DNA: TGTGCCAGCAGCTCCTGGGGGGAGGGAGATACGCAGTATTTT

D gene: NA
clone size: NA
V gene: TRBV6-1
J gene: TRBJ2-5
CDR3 protein: CASNSGVRETQYF
CDR3 DNA: TGTGCCAGCAACTCAGGGGTTAGGGAGACCCAGTACTTC

D gene: TRBD2
clone size: many
V gene: TRBV11-2
J gene: TRBJ2-3
CDR3 protein: CASSLGAGGPDTQYF
CDR3 DNA: TGTGCCAGCAGCTTAGGAGCGGGGGGGCCAGATACGCAGTATTTT

D gene: NA
clone size: many
V gene: TRBV3-1
J gene: TRBJ2-1
CDR3 protein: CASSTRGLTYNEQFF
CDR3 DNA: TGTGCCAGCAGCACACGCGGACTAACCTACAATGAGCAGTTCTTC

D gene: NA
clone size: NA
V gene: TRBV30
J gene: TRBJ1-1
CDR3 protein: CAWCRGFTEAFF
CDR3 DNA: TGTGCCTGGTGTCGAGGTTTCACTGAAGCTTTCTTT